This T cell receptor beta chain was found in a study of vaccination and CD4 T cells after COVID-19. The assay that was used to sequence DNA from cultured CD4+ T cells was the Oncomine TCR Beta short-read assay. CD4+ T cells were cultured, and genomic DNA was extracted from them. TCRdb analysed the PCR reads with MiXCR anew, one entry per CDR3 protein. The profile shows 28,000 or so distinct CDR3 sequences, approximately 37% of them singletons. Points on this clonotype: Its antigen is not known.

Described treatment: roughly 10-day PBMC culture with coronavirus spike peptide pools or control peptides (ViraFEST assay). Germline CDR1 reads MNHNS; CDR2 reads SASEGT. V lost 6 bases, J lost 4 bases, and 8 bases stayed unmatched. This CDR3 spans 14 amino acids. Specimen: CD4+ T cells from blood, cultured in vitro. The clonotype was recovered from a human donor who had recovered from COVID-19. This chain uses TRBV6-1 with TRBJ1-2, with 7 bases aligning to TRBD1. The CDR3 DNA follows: TGTGCCAGCAGGGTTACAGGGGAGACCTATGGCTACACCTTC. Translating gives CASRVTGETYGYTF.